The entry below gives a single T cell receptor beta chain sequence along with its context. This sample is drawn from a study of blood T cell repertoires in COVID-19. Study at large: Sites in the United States, Italy and Spain provided acute and convalescent COVID-19 samples. The cDNA or gDNA used as material had been derived from T cells, B-cell-depleted T cells, or PBMCs.

The CDR3 is 15 amino acids. V gave up 2 bases and J gave up 1 base, with 13 bases separating them. Per germline, CDR1 SGHDT and CDR2 YYEEEE. Method: immunoSEQ multiplex PCR; TCRdb's copy keeps in-frame clones and lacks some. This table has 150,000 to 200,000 clones, approximately 87% appearing once. Input material: peripheral blood. The chain is built from TRBV5-6 and TRBJ2-7; D may be TRBD1 (6 bases). This TCR came from a woman aged 70-85 years with acute or convalescent COVID-19. CDR3 region: CASSFKGQFSYEQYF. CDR3 nucleotide sequence: TGTGCCAGCAGCTTTAAAGGACAGTTTTCCTACGAGCAGTACTTC.